Listed here are 10 T cell receptor beta chains from one sample, sequenced in a study of CD8 T cells in ankylosing spondylitis. TCRdb called the 5' RACE reads again in MiXCR, with one record for every CDR3 protein. The table records a few hundred thousand distinct CDR3 sequences, about 18% of them present only once. Material: blood, either unsorted or a sorted T cell fraction (not recorded which). These TCRs come from a male donor with ankylosing spondylitis or in good health (not recorded which).

This clonotype has a handful of counts. This chain uses TRBV29-1 with TRBJ2-7, with D perhaps matching TRBD1 (6 bases). With 6 bases removed from V and 4 bases from J, the gap between germline ends came to 16 bases. The CDR3 spans 13 residues. The germline V gene encodes CDR1 SQVTM and CDR2 ANQGSEA. CDR3 protein: CSVGPRGRYEQYF. The CDR3 DNA follows: TGCAGCGTGGGGCCCAGGGGTCGGTACGAGCAGTACTTC.

This clonotype was recorded at least ten times. The chain uses TRBV5-4 and TRBJ2-1, with D perhaps TRBD1 or TRBD2 (5 bases each). This CDR3 contains 13 residues. Looked up from germline, CDR1 is SGHNT and CDR2 is YYREEE (reference sequence). Trimming removed 3 bases at V and 7 bases at J, with 11 bases between. CDR3 region: CASSWDAGNEQFF. The CDR3 nucleotides read TGTGCCAGCAGCTGGGACGCTGGTAATGAGCAGTTCTTC.

In this sample, this clonotype turned up a few times. This chain links TRBV29-1 with TRBJ2-1; 9 bases match TRBD1. The CDR3 contains 14 residues. From germline, CDR1 is SQVTM and CDR2 ANQGSEA. J lost 9 bases, V lost 1 base, and 7 bases had no gene match. This chain's CDR3 is CSVEGRTGVGEQFF. The CDR3 nucleotides are TGCAGCGTTGAAGGGAGGACAGGGGTTGGTGAGCAGTTCTTC.

The CDR3 is CASSQVTLTAYEQYF. For the CDR3, the DNA is TGCGCCAGCAGCCAAGTTACACTGACAGCCTACGAGCAGTACTTC. This chain uses TRBV4-1 with TRBJ2-7; D may be TRBD1 (5 bases). V lost 1 base, J lost 2 bases, and 12 bases lay in between. In germline, CDR1 is MGHRA, CDR2 YSYEKL. The CDR3 runs to 15 residues.

The V call is TRBV24-1, the J call TRBJ2-2, with D maybe TRBD1 (6 bases). Germline-derived CDR1 and CDR2 are KGHDR and SFDVKD. With 10 bases removed from V and 2 bases from J, the gap between germline ends came to 10 bases. The CDR3 sequence is 13 residues long. The CDR3 loop is CATNRENTGELFF. CDR3 DNA sequence: TGTGCCACGAACAGGGAAAACACCGGGGAGCTGTTTTTT.

CDR3 loop: CASSPGDRGNYGYTF. CDR3 nucleotide sequence: TGTGCCAGCAGCCCGGGGGACAGGGGAAACTATGGCTACACCTTC. The V call is TRBV7-8, the J call TRBJ1-2, with 10 bases that match TRBD1. Germline CDR1 and CDR2: SGHVS and FQNEAQ. The CDR3 runs 15 residues. The V and J ends lost 5 bases and 2 bases, in that order; junction bases with no gene match: 5.

This clonotype occurred many times. An end of the junction does not agree with germline; a read error may underlie this. V and J are TRBV12-3 or TRBV12-4 and TRBJ2-7, with D possibly called TRBD1 or TRBD2 (6 bases each). The CDR3 is 13 residues long. CDR3 in DNA: TGTGCCAGCAGCTTAGGGGGGCCCTACGAGCAGTACTTC. Protein: CASSLGGPYEQYF.

Many counts were recorded for this clonotype. The V call is TRBV6-2 or TRBV6-3, the J call TRBJ2-1; D is possibly TRBD1 (5 bases). CDR3 length equals 13 residues. Per the germline V gene, CDR1 is MNHEY and CDR2 is SVGEGT. Trimming took 7 bases from V and 7 from J, leaving 14 bases between them. CDR3 coding DNA: TGTGCCAGCACCTTTGGGGCGTTTAATGAGCAGTTCTTC. Its protein is CASTFGAFNEQFF.

This clonotype has ten or more counts. The V call is TRBV5-6, the J call TRBJ1-1; D is undetermined. The CDR3 has 15 amino acids. CDR1 and CDR2 from the germline V gene are SGHDT and YYEEEE. V dropped 1 base and J dropped 4 bases, with 14 bases sitting between them. CDR3 DNA sequence: TGTGCCAGCAGCTTGTGTAGGTCCCCGGGCACTGAAGCTTTCTTT. Amino acid sequence: CASSLCRSPGTEAFF.

This clonotype turned up a few times. The chain has TRBV15 and TRBJ2-5, with D uncertain. CDR3 length: 13 residues. Germline values: CDR1 LNHNV, CDR2 YYDKDF (reference sequence). V was trimmed by 6 bases and J by 4 bases, leaving 12 bases between them. The CDR3 protein is CATRSEESETQYF. CDR3 nucleotides: TGTGCCACCAGGTCTGAGGAGTCAGAGACCCAGTACTTC.